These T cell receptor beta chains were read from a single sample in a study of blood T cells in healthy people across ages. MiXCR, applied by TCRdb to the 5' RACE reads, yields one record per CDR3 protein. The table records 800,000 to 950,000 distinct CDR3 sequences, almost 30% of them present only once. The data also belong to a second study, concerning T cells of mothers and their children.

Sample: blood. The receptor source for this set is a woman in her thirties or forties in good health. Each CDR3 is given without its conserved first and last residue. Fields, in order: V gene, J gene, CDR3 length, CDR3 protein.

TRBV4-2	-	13	ASSQDPKPDYEQY
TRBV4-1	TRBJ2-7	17	ASSQEEKGWVRGSYEQY
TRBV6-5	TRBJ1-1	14	ASSRSGIGGNTEAF
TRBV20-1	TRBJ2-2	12	SAIRTGLTGELF
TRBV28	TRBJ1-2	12	ASSFGGGPYGYT
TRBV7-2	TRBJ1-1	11	ASSSLSYTEAF
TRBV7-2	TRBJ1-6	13	ASSFEIRPFSPLH
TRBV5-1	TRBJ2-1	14	ASSRALGGGRDEQF
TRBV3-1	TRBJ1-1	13	ASSQALSLNTEAF
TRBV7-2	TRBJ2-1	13	ASSSAAYSYNEQF